This TCR beta chain stems from a study of cytomegalovirus exposure and HLA in healthy donors. Turning to this clone: Its antigen is currently unknown.

Primers included in the PCR were 60 Vbeta and 13 Jbeta primers. Assay used: immunoSEQ multiplex PCR; TCRdb lists only in-frame clones, some missing. The table includes 200,000 to 250,000 clones, more than 65% detected once. Study-level results: In a later analysis, TCR beta V- and J-gene trimming was associated with a missense DCLRE1C variant.

CDR3 length: 15 amino acids. Germline CDR1 is SGHDT and CDR2 is YYEEEE. V was pared by 0 bases and J by 5 bases, with 5 bases of the junction left unmatched. The TCR originated in a woman in her 30s in good health and CMV-seronegative. V gene TRBV5-6 combines with J gene TRBJ2-3; 8 bases fit TRBD2. The sequenced material came from PBMCs. The chain's CDR3 is CASSLGGRLRDTQYF. The CDR3 DNA follows: TGTGCCAGCAGCTTGGGCGGGAGGCTTAGAGATACGCAGTATTTT.